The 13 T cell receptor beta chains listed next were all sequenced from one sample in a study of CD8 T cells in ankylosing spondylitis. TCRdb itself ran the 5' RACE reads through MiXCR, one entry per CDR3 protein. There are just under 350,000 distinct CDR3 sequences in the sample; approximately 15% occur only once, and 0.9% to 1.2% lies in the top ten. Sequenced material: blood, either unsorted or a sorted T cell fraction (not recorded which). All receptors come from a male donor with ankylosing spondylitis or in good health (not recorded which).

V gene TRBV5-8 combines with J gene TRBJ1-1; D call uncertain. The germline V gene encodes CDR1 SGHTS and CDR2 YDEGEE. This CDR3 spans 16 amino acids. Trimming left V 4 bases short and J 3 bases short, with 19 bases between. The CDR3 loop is CASSPLLLKRDTEAFF. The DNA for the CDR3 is TGTGCCAGCAGCCCGCTCTTACTCAAACGGGACACTGAAGCTTTCTTT.

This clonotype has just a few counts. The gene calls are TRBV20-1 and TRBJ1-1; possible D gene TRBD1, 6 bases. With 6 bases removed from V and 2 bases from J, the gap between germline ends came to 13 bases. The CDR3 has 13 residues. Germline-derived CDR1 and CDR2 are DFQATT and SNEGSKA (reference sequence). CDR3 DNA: TGCAGTGCCCCGGACAGTTCAAACACTGAAGCTTTCTTT. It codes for CSAPDSSNTEAFF.

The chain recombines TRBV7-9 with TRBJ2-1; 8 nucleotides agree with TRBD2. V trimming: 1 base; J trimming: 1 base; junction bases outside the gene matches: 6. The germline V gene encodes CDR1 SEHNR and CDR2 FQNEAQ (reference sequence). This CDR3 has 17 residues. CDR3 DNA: TGTGCCAGCAGCTTAGTACGCGGGAGGAAGTCCTACAATGAGCAGTTCTTC. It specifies CASSLVRGRKSYNEQFF. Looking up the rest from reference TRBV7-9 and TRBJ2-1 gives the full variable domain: DTGVSQNPRHKITKRGQNVTFRCDPISEHNRLYWYRQTLGQGPEFLTYFQNEAQLEKSRLLSDRFSAERPKGSFSTLEIQRTEQGDSAMYLCASSLVRGRKSYNEQFFGPGTRLTVL.

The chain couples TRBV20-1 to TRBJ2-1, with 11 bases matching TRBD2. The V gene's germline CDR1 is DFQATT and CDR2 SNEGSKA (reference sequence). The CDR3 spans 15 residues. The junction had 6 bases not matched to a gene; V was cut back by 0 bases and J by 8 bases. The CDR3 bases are TGCAGTGCTAGAGATGCTAGCGGGAGGTCGGATGAGCAGTTCTTC. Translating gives CSARDASGRSDEQFF.

CDR3 sequence reads: CASSPPRGLAGSTGELFF. DNA of the CDR3: TGTGCCAGCAGTCCACCCCGGGGACTAGCGGGATCCACCGGGGAGCTGTTTTTT. This rearrangement joins TRBV12-3 or TRBV12-4 to TRBJ2-2; 13 bases align to TRBD2. V dropped 5 bases and J dropped 4; count of bases not matched to a gene: 10. This CDR3 is 18 amino acids long.

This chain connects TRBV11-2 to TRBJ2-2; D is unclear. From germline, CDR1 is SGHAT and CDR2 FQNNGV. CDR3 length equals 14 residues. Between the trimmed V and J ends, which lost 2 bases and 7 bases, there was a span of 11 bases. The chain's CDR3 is CASSLFRFGGELFF. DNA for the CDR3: TGTGCCAGCAGCTTATTTCGTTTTGGCGGGGAGCTGTTTTTT.

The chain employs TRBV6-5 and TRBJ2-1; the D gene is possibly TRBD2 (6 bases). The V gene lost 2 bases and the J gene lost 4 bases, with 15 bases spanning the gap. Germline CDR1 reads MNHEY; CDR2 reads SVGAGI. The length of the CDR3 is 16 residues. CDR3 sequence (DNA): TGTGCCAGCAGTTACGCGGGGACCGTGGGGTACAATGAGCAGTTCTTC. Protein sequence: CASSYAGTVGYNEQFF.

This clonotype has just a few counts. In DNA form, the CDR3 reads TGCAGTGCCACACTAGCGGGAGATCTCTATGAGCAGTTCTTC. Its translation is CSATLAGDLYEQFF. This chain uses TRBV20-1 with TRBJ2-1; 11 bases fit TRBD2. This CDR3 spans 14 amino acids. Germline lookup yields CDR1 DFQATT and CDR2 SNEGSKA (reference sequence). J lost 8 bases, V lost 6 bases, and 9 bases had no gene match.

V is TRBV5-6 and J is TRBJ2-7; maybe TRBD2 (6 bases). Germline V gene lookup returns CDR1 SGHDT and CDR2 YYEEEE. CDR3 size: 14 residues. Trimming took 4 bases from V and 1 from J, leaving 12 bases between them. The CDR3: CASSHRRGSYEQYF. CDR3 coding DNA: TGTGCCAGCAGCCATCGGAGGGGTTCCTACGAGCAGTACTTC. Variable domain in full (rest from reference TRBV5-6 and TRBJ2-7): DAGVTQSPTHLIKTRGQQVTLRCSPKSGHDTVSWYQQALGQGPQFIFQYYEEEERQRGNFPDRFSGHQFPNYSSELNVNALLLGDSALYLCASSHRRGSYEQYFGPGTRLTVT.

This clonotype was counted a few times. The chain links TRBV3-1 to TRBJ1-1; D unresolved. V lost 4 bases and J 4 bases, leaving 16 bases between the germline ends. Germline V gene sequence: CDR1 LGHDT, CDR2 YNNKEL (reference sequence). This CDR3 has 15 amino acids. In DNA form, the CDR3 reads TGTGCCAGCAGCCCCTCGGTGGGAGCGGGCACTGAAGCTTTCTTT. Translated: CASSPSVGAGTEAFF. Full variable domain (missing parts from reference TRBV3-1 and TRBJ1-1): DTAVSQTPKYLVTQMGNDKSIKCEQNLGHDTMYWYKQDSKKFLKIMFSYNNKELIINETVPNRFSPKSPDKAHLNLHINSLELGDSAVYFCASSPSVGAGTEAFFGQGTRLTVV.

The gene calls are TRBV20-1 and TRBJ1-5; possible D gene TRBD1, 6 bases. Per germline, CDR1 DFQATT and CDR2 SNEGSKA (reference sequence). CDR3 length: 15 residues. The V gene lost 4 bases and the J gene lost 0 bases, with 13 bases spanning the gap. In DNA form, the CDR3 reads TGCAGTGCTACGAAGGGACACTATAGCAATCAGCCCCAGCATTTT. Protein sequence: CSATKGHYSNQPQHF.

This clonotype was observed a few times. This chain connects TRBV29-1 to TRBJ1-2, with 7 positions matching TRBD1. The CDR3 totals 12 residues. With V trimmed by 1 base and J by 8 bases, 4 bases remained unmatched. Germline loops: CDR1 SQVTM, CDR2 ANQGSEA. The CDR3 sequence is CSVEGQGGGYTF. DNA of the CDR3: TGCAGCGTTGAAGGACAGGGAGGCGGCTACACCTTC.

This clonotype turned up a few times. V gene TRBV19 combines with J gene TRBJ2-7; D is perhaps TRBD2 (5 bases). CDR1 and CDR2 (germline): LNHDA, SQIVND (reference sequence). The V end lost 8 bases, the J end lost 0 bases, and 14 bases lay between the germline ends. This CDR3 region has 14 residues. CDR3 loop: CASAEGISSYEQYF. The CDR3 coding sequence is TGTGCCAGTGCTGAGGGAATCAGCTCCTACGAGCAGTACTTC.